This T cell receptor (beta chain) was identified in a study of cytotoxic CD8 clonotypes in ibrutinib-treated CLL. In the study overall: Over 10 relapsed/refractory, some 14 treatment-naive; fewer than 18 IGHV unmutated. Investigators reported about 25 partial and 2 complete responses; after median approximately 74 months, approximately 15 patients remained remitted and about 12 progressed. The study, taken as a whole, reports: Measured clonality at baseline was greater than in age-matched healthy donors and tracked with circulating CD8+ T-cell counts.

This CDR3 comprises 15 residues. Germline V gene lookup returns CDR1 MDHEN and CDR2 SYDVKM. V was shortened by 3 bases and J by 6 bases, with 17 bases between the two germline ends. Some clones are missing from TCRdb's copy, which holds only in-frame ones; the method was immunoSEQ multiplex PCR. Here the sample spans around 97,000 clones, approximately 80% being singletons. Worth noting for this clone: The antigen remains unidentified.

This chain connects TRBV28 to TRBJ1-1; D not resolved. Sequenced material: PBMCs, taken after 12 months of ibrutinib treatment. The receptor was isolated from a human donor with chronic lymphocytic leukemia. CDR3 residues: CASSLPGVKEAEAFF. For the CDR3, the DNA is TGTGCCAGCAGTTTGCCTGGGGTTAAGGAGGCTGAAGCTTTCTTT.